The rows below give T cell receptor beta chains drawn from one sample of a study of blood T cell repertoires in COVID-19. The protocol was immunoSEQ multiplex PCR, while the TCRdb copy is restricted to in-frame clones and leaves out a portion. The data show around 190,000 clones, with approximately 90% seen just once and roughly a sixth held by the top ten. The sequenced sample was peripheral blood. The receptors shown here come from a man between 45 and 60 years old with COVID-19, enrolled during active disease. Both conserved end residues are trimmed from each CDR3. Rows may omit the clone size; those that give it use once, few, many or a size class.

J | V | size | CDR3
TRBJ1-1 | TRBV29-1 | once | SGANTEAF
TRBJ2-5 | TRBV9 | . | ASSGGGGPQETQY
TRBJ1-2 | TRBV7-2 | once | ASSLDRGGGYT
TRBJ2-1 | TRBV6-5 | . | ASSYSWRAYNEQF
TRBJ1-1 | TRBV5-1 | once | ASSKGQTTMNTEAF
TRBJ2-1 | TRBV7-9 | . | ASSTFNGGSSNEQF
TRBJ2-2 | TRBV27 | . | ASSPLAPNTGELF
TRBJ2-7 | TRBV28 | . | ASSLRRGRSYEQY
TRBJ1-6 | TRBV21-1 | . | ASSDTGISSYNSPLH
TRBJ2-2 | TRBV7-9 | . | ASSLSGGTGELF
TRBJ2-2 | TRBV9 | . | ASSVALEGSGGELF
TRBJ2-3 | TRBV24-1 | . | ATSDWDRGSTDTQY
TRBJ1-1 | TRBV7-9 | . | ASSSGQGVFTEAF
TRBJ2-5 | TRBV7-2 | . | ASSLEGQGATETQY